This note documents a single T cell receptor (beta chain) sequence. In germline, CDR1 is SGHRS, CDR2 YFSETQ. CDR3 length: 14 amino acids. V lost 4 bases, J lost 5 bases, and 13 bases lay in between. The data were obtained in a study of blood T cell repertoires in COVID-19. Libraries were prepared by immunoSEQ multiplex PCR; TCRdb keeps only in-frame clonotypes and omits some of them. The table lists 150,000 to 200,000 clones, around 90% of them singletons. Sequenced material: peripheral blood. The sequence derives from a woman between 45 and 60 years old with acute or convalescent COVID-19. The chain recombines TRBV5-1 with TRBJ2-1; perhaps TRBD2 as D (6 bases). CDR3 residues: CASSSGPTNNEQFF. For the CDR3, the DNA is TGCGCCAGCAGCAGCGGGCCGACAAACAATGAGCAGTTCTTC.